A single sample is the source of the 15 T cell receptor beta chains below, sequenced in a study of radiation and T cells in renal cell carcinoma (dated by TCRdb to the early 2020s). Library method: the immunoSEQ multiplex PCR assay. This is the immuneACCESS table as TCRdb keeps it, with only in-frame sequences that have V and J called. A part of the clones is gone; compared with another copy, unresolved V genes explain less than half, and the rest is unexplained. A total of 20,000 or so clones appear in this sample, around half of them only once. Less than 25% of the sample belongs to the ten largest clones. The sample's time point, from its label and the paper: tumor resected at nephrectomy. What this sample's treatment or condition label stands for: treatment-naive control, cytoreductive nephrectomy. Sequenced material: tumor tissue, taken from a patient whose treatment was nephrectomy without radiotherapy. These receptors came from a human donor with renal cell carcinoma.

This clone was detected once. V and J are TRBV9 and TRBJ2-7, with 10 nucleotides matching TRBD1. CDR1 is SGDLS, CDR2 YYNGEE, per germline. This CDR3 has 17 residues. V trimming: 0 bases; J trimming: 5 bases; junction bases outside the gene matches: 11. CDR3 DNA sequence: TGTGCCAGCAGCGTAGGGGTGTATGCGGGACAGGGGAACGAGCAGTACTTC. This translates into CASSVGVYAGQGNEQYF. Based on the CDR3 plus reference TRBV9 and TRBJ2-7, the full variable domain is DSGVTQTPKHLITATGQRVTLRCSPRSGDLSVYWYQQSLDQGLQFLIQYYNGEERAKGNILERFSAQQFPDLHSELNLSSLELGDSALYFCASSVGVYAGQGNEQYFGPGTRLTVT.

The J gene is TRBJ2-7, the V gene TRBV5-5; 10 bases align to TRBD1. Germline assignment: CDR1 SGHKS and CDR2 YYEKEE (reference sequence). Unmatched junction bases numbered 3, after V lost 3 bases and J lost 0 bases. This CDR3 region has 15 residues. As DNA, the CDR3 is TGTGCCAGCAGCTCTGGACAGGGGGGCTCCTACGAGCAGTACTTC. This gives the protein CASSSGQGGSYEQYF.

The chain links TRBV20-1 to TRBJ2-2; no reliable D call. Looked up from germline, CDR1 is DFQATT and CDR2 is SNEGSKA (reference sequence). This CDR3 spans 11 amino acids. With 5 bases removed from V and 4 bases from J, the gap between germline ends came to 5 bases. CDR3 residues: CSALSTGELFF. The DNA of the CDR3 is TGCAGTGCTTTGTCCACCGGGGAGCTGTTTTTT.

The rearrangement links TRBV7-9 to TRBJ1-5; D call uncertain. This CDR3 contains 14 residues. Germline-derived CDR1 and CDR2 are SEHNR and FQNEAQ (reference sequence). V lost 3 bases and J 2 bases, leaving 8 bases between the germline ends. CDR3 DNA: TGTGCCAGCAGCTTGGCTGGGGGCAATCAGCCCCAGCATTTT. Its translation is CASSLAGGNQPQHF.

This clone was picked up a small number of times. The chain joins TRBV5-1 to TRBJ1-1; TRBD1 agrees at 10 bases. Germline V gene data show CDR1 as SGHRS and CDR2 as YFSETQ. Trimming removed 3 bases from V and 3 bases from J; junction bases left unmatched: 8. The CDR3 totals 16 residues. CDR3 coding DNA: TGCGCCAGCAGCTCGCCGGGACAGGGGAGGCACACTGAAGCTTTCTTT. The encoded protein is CASSSPGQGRHTEAFF.

This clone occurred a few times. The rearrangement joins TRBV18 to TRBJ2-5; D call uncertain. The V end was cut by 0 bases, the J end by 1 base, with 9 bases between. CDR1 is KGHSH, CDR2 LQKENI, per germline. This CDR3 has 15 residues. The CDR3 sequence: CASSPPTSFQETQYF. The CDR3 nucleotides read TGTGCCAGCTCACCACCTACGTCATTCCAAGAGACCCAGTACTTC.

The chain couples TRBV15 to TRBJ2-1, with a tentative D call TRBD2 (5 bases). This CDR3 contains 15 residues. The V end lost 0 bases, the J end lost 4 bases, and 10 bases lay between the germline ends. Germline CDR1 and CDR2: LNHNV and YYDKDF (reference sequence). CDR3 sequence (DNA): TGTGCCACCAGCAGAGATGGACGGGGATACAATGAGCAGTTCTTC. It specifies CATSRDGRGYNEQFF.

The chain combines TRBV5-1 with TRBJ2-7; D may be TRBD1 or TRBD2 (5 bases each). Deletions cut 0 bases from V and 3 bases from J, with 10 bases between. The CDR3 contains 14 residues. Germline CDR1 reads SGHRS; CDR2 reads YFSETQ. The CDR3 sequence is CASSLEWGYYEQYF. CDR3 sequence (DNA): TGCGCCAGCAGCTTGGAATGGGGGTACTACGAGCAGTACTTC.

The chain is built from TRBV19 and TRBJ1-2; no firm D call. Germline V gene data show CDR1 as LNHDA and CDR2 as SQIVND (reference sequence). Deletions cut 4 bases from V and 3 bases from J, with 9 bases between. The CDR3 length is 13 residues. Here the CDR3 reads CASSTDMDYGYTF. As DNA, the CDR3 is TGTGCCAGTAGTACTGACATGGACTATGGCTACACCTTC.

The V call is TRBV7-2, the J call TRBJ2-7, with 10 positions matching TRBD1. The CDR3 is 14 residues long. The V gene end was trimmed by 5 bases and the J gene end by 9 bases; junction bases not matched to a gene: 10. Germline assignment: CDR1 SGHTA and CDR2 FQGNSA. The CDR3 DNA reads as TGTGCCAGCAGCCCCGGATCCGGGACAGGGGCGCAGTACTTC. Encoded protein: CASSPGSGTGAQYF.

By share, this clone counts as large. J is TRBJ2-2 and V is TRBV18; D is undetermined. V gave up 4 bases and J gave up 3 bases, with 6 bases separating them. Germline loops: CDR1 KGHSH, CDR2 LQKENI. CDR3 length: 13 amino acids. CDR3 bases: TGTGCCAGCTCACTGGAGTACACCGGGGAGCTGTTTTTT. It is translated as CASSLEYTGELFF.

The rearrangement uses TRBV27 and TRBJ2-1; D might be TRBD2 (5 bases). The V and J ends lost 7 bases and 1 base respectively, with 8 bases between them. CDR1 is MNHEY and CDR2 is SMNVEV in the germline V gene (reference sequence). The CDR3 spans 13 residues. CDR3: CASTRGSYNEQFF. The CDR3 nucleotides are TGTGCCAGCACCCGGGGATCCTACAATGAGCAGTTCTTC.

The chain couples TRBV5-4 to TRBJ2-1; 8 nucleotides align to TRBD1. The length of the CDR3 is 15 residues. CDR1 SGHNT and CDR2 YYREEE come from the germline V gene (reference sequence). V lost 4 bases, J lost 3 bases, and 6 bases stayed unmatched. The CDR3 region is CASSLQDRVYNEQFF. The CDR3 nucleotides read TGTGCCAGCAGCCTTCAGGACAGGGTCTACAATGAGCAGTTCTTC.

The gene calls are TRBV30 and TRBJ2-5; tentative D call: TRBD1 (6 bases). Germline V gene data show CDR1 as GTSNPN and CDR2 as SVGIG (reference sequence). Deletions cut 2 bases from V and 4 bases from J, with 8 bases between. The CDR3 has 12 amino acids. CDR3 DNA: TGTGCCTGGAGTCAACAGGGAGAGACCCAGTACTTC. Translating it yields CAWSQQGETQYF.

Only a few counts were recorded for this clone. The CDR3 nucleotides are TGTGCCAGCAGCCAAAATCGACAGGGGGAGGGCATTCAGTACTTC. Translation gives CASSQNRQGEGIQYF. The chain employs TRBV4-2 and TRBJ2-4; 9 bases are shared with TRBD1. The CDR3 runs to 15 residues. The germline V gene has CDR1 LGHNA and CDR2 YNFKEQ. The V gene end was trimmed by 2 bases and the J gene end by 9 bases; junction bases not matched to a gene: 8.